This is a list of T cell receptor beta chains from one sample in a study of shared clonotypes between healthy human individuals. The table came from immunoSEQ multiplex PCR; TCRdb's copy has only in-frame clones and leaves some out. The data show some 2.1 million clones, roughly 95% seen once. The specimen was naive CD8+ T cells sorted from blood. Source of these receptors: a man between 18 and 35 years old in good health. Both conserved end residues are part of each CDR3. D genes are given only for firm matches. The size entry is marked missing in some rows and otherwise reads once, few, many or a size class.

TRBJ2-7 | - | - | TRBV6-1 | TGTGCCAGCAAAGGCCTAGATCAAACCTACGAGCAGTACTTC | CASKGLDQTYEQYF
TRBJ1-1 | - | - | TRBV29-1 | TGCAGCGTTGAAACGGTCTGGTCTGAAGCTTTCTTT | CSVETVWSEAFF
TRBJ2-1 | - | - | TRBV10-3 | TGTGCCATCAGCCCGGGCTTCGATGAGCAGTTCTTC | CAISPGFDEQFF
TRBJ2-2 | once | - | TRBV19 | TGTGCCAGTATAGGTCCCGCGAACACCGGGGAGCTGTTTTTT | CASIGPANTGELFF
TRBJ2-4 | - | - | TRBV7-8 | TGTGCCAGCAGCTTAGCCGGGTTTGAAAACATTCAGTACTTC | CASSLAGFENIQYF
TRBJ1-4 | - | - | TRBV7-8 | TGTGCCAGCAGCTTAAAGGATTTTGAAAAACTGTTTTTT | CASSLKDFEKLFF
TRBJ1-4 | - | - | TRBV5-1 | TGCGCCAGCAGCCCAGATTTTGGGGTGGCTGAACTGTTTTTT | CASSPDFGVAELFF
TRBJ2-1 | - | TRBD2 | TRBV2 | TGTGCCAGCAGTGAAGGACTAGCATCCTACAATGAGCAGTTCTTC | CASSEGLASYNEQFF
TRBJ1-1 | - | TRBD1 | TRBV7-7 | TGTGCTAGCAGTCCACTCGACATGGGACAGCCGAACACTGAAGCTTTCTTT | CASSPLDMGQPNTEAFF
TRBJ2-5 | once | TRBD1 | TRBV9 | TGTGCCAGCAGCGTAGCACGGGACAGACAAGAGACCCAGTACTTC | CASSVARDRQETQYF
TRBJ2-5 | - | - | TRBV2 | TGTGCCAGCAGTTTGGGGTTCCAAGAGACCCAGTACTTC | CASSLGFQETQYF
TRBJ1-1 | once | TRBD1 | TRBV6-5 | TGTGCCAGCAGTACTACAGGGGTCGGGGCTTTCTTT | CASSTTGVGAFF
TRBJ2-7 | - | - | TRBV5-4 | TGTGCCAGCAGCCCGGGGACCTCAGGGGAGTACGAGCAGTACTTC | CASSPGTSGEYEQYF
TRBJ2-2 | - | TRBD1 | TRBV10-1 | TGCGCCAGCAGTGTTGAGGACAGGGAGCGAACCGGGGAGCTGTTTTTT | CASSVEDRERTGELFF
TRBJ2-7 | - | TRBD2 | TRBV6-1 | TGTGCCAGCAGTGAAGTACTAGCGGACTCCTACGAGCAGTACTTC | CASSEVLADSYEQYF
TRBJ2-3 | - | TRBD2 | TRBV7-9 | TGTGCCAGCAGCTCAGGCCTCCTAGCGGATACTTCCACAGATACGCAGTATTTT | CASSSGLLADTSTDTQYF
TRBJ2-7 | - | - | TRBV6-1 | TGTGCCAGCAGGGCGACAGGGAGGTACGAGCAGTACTTC | CASRATGRYEQYF
TRBJ2-2 | - | - | TRBV7-3 | TGTGCCAGCAGCTTGGGAGTTTCCGGGGAGCTGTTTTTT | CASSLGVSGELFF
TRBJ1-4 | once | TRBD1 | TRBV6-1 | TGTGCCAGCAATCAAGTACAGGGGAATGAAAAACTGTTTTTT | CASNQVQGNEKLFF
TRBJ1-3 | - | - | TRBV5-6 | TGTGCCAGCAGCCCAGACACCTCCTCGGGGGGAAACACCATATATTTT | CASSPDTSSGGNTIYF
TRBJ2-5 | once | - | TRBV9 | TGTGCCAGCAGCGTAGGAATATCGCGGGAAGGTAGCTTAGGGACCCAGTACTTC | CASSVGISREGSLGTQYF
TRBJ2-7 | once | - | TRBV27 | TGTGCCAGCAGACCAGCGGCCTCCTACGAGCAGTACTTC | CASRPAASYEQYF
TRBJ2-1 | - | - | TRBV28 | TGTGCCAGCAGTTCCCGGGGGGCCGAGCTTGTGGAACAGTTCTTC | CASSSRGAELVEQFF
TRBJ1-1 | - | - | TRBV9 | TGTGCCAGCAGCGCTCCCCCTCTAAGGGCTGAAGCTTTCTTT | CASSAPPLRAEAFF
TRBJ2-4 | - | - | TRBV10-2 | TGCGCCTCGGGGCTAGCCAAAAACATTCAGTACTTC | CASGLAKNIQYF
TRBJ2-7 | - | TRBD2 | TRBV4-2 | TGTGCCAGCAGCCCTCCTCTACTAGCGGGGGTCCACGAGCAGTACTTC | CASSPPLLAGVHEQYF
TRBJ1-3 | - | - | TRBV19 | TGTGCCAGTAGTATAGATCCTTCCGGCACCATATATTTT | CASSIDPSGTIYF
TRBJ2-7 | - | - | TRBV19 | TGTGCCAGTAGTTCGGCCAAAGGGGGCTACGAGCAGTACTTC | CASSSAKGGYEQYF
TRBJ2-3 | - | - | TRBV27 | TGTGCCAGCAGTTTGCTAGGGGTGTCGAGCACAGATACGCAGTATTTT | CASSLLGVSSTDTQYF
TRBJ1-3 | - | - | TRBV7-3 | TGTGCCAGCAGCTTAAGGGGGGGCCTTGCTGGAAACACCATATATTTT | CASSLRGGLAGNTIYF
TRBJ2-5 | - | TRBD2 | TRBV27 | TGTGCCAGCAGTCAAGACGGGGGGGGAGAGACCCAGTACTTC | CASSQDGGGETQYF
TRBJ2-1 | - | TRBD2 | TRBV2 | TGTGCCAGCAGTTCTAGTCTAGCGGAGCTTAGCTCCTACAATGAGCAGTTCTTC | CASSSSLAELSSYNEQFF
TRBJ2-2 | - | - | TRBV5-1 | TGCGCCAGCAGCGAGGGCGACACCGGGGAGCTGTTTTTT | CASSEGDTGELFF
TRBJ2-7 | - | - | TRBV4-1 | TGCGCCAGCAGCACGGGTGTCTCCTACGAGCAGTACTTC | CASSTGVSYEQYF
TRBJ2-1 | - | - | TRBV2 | TGTGCCAGCAGTATCGGTAGCCCCAGTGAGCAGTTCTTC | CASSIGSPSEQFF
TRBJ2-2 | - | - | TRBV19 | TGTGCCAGCTTCGGGACATGGACCGGGGAGCTGTTTTTT | CASFGTWTGELFF
TRBJ2-7 | - | TRBD2 | TRBV6-6 | TGTGCCAGCAGTTATTACAGCGGGGACTACGAGCAGTACTTC | CASSYYSGDYEQYF
TRBJ2-7 | - | - | TRBV6-5 | TGTGCCAGCAGTTACGGTCCTGTGGCAGAGCAGTACTTC | CASSYGPVAEQYF
TRBJ2-7 | - | TRBD1 | TRBV7-6 | TGTGCCAGCAGCTTGCCGTATCAAGGGACAGGGGGCGCGGCCGAGCAGTACTTC | CASSLPYQGTGGAAEQYF
TRBJ2-7 | - | - | TRBV7-6 | TGTGCCAGCAGCCCCAACAGGGCGTCGAGTTACGAGCAGTACTTC | CASSPNRASSYEQYF
TRBJ2-7 | - | TRBD1 | TRBV5-6 | TGTGCCAGCAGCGGAGGACAGGTCGAGCAGTACTTC | CASSGGQVEQYF
TRBJ2-7 | - | - | TRBV29-1 | TGCAGCGTTGTAGTTCGCGATTACTACGAGCAGTACTTC | CSVVVRDYYEQYF
TRBJ2-2 | once | - | TRBV29-1 | TGCAGCGTTGAGCTGGAGGACACCGGGGAGCTGTTTTTT | CSVELEDTGELFF